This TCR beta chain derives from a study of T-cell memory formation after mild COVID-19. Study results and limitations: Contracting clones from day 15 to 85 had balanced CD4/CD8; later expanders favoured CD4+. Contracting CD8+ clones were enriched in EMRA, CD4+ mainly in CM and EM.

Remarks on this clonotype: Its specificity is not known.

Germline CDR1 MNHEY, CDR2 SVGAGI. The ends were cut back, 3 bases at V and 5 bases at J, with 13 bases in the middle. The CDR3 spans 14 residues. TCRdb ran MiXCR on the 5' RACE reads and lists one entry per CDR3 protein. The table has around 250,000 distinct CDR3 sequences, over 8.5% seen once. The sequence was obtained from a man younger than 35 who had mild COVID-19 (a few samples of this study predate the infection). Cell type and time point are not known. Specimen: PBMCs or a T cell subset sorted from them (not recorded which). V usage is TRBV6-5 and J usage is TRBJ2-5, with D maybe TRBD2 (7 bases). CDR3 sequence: CASSYIAGAETQYF. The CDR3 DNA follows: TGTGCCAGCAGTTATATCGCGGGGGCGGAGACCCAGTACTTC.